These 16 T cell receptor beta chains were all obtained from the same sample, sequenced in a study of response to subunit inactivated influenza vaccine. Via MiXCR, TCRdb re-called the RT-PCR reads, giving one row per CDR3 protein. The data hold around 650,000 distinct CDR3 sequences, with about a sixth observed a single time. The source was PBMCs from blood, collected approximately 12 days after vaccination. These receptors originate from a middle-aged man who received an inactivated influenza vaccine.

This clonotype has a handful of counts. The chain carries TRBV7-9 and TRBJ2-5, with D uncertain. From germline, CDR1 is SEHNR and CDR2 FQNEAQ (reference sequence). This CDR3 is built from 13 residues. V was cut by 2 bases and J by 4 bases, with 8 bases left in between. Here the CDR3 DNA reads TGTGCCAGCAGCTTAAGCAGAAGAGAGACCCAGTACTTC. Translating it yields CASSLSRRETQYF.

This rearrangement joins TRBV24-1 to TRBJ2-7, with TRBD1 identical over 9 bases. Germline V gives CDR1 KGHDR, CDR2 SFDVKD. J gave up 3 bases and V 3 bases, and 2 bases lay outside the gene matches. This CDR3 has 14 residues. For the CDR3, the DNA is TGTGCCACCAGTGATCGGGACAGGGTCTACGAGCAGTACTTC. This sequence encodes CATSDRDRVYEQYF.

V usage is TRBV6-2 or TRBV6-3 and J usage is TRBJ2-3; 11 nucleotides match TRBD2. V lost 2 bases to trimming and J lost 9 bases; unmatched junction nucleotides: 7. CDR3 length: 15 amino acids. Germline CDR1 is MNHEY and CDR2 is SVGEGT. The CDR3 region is CASSYGSGGARTQYF. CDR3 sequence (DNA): TGTGCCAGCAGTTACGGTAGCGGGGGGGCGAGAACGCAGTATTTT.

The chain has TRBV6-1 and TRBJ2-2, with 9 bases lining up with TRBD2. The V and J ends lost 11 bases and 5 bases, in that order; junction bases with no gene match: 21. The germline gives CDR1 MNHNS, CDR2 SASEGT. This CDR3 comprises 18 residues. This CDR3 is CAVSFGLAGPPGTGELFF. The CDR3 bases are TGTGCCGTCTCGTTCGGGCTAGCGGGGCCCCCGGGAACCGGGGAGCTGTTTTTT.

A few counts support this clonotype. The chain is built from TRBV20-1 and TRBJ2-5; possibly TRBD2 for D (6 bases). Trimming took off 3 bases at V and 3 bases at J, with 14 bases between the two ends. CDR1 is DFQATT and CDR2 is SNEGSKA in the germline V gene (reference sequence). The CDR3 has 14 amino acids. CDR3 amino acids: CSASPSAGKETQYF. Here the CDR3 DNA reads TGCAGTGCTAGCCCTAGCGCAGGAAAAGAGACCCAGTACTTC.

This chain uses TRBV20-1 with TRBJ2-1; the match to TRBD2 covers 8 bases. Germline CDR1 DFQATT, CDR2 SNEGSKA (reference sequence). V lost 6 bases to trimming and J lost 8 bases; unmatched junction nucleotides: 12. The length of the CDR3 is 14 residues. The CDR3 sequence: CSALQASGSHEQFF. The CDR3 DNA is TGCAGTGCGCTCCAGGCTAGCGGGTCTCATGAGCAGTTCTTC.

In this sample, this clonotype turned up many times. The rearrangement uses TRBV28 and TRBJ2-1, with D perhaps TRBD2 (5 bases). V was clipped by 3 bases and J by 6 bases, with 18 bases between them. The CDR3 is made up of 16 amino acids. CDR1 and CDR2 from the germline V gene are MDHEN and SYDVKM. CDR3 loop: CASSFSSGGGSNEQFF. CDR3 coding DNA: TGTGCCAGCAGTTTCTCAAGCGGAGGCGGTTCCAATGAGCAGTTCTTC.

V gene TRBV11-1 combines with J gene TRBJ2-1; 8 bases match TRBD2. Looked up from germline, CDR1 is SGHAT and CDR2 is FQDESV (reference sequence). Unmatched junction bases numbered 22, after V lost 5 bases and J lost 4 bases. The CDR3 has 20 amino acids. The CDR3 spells CASSPKGGLENPPSYNEQFF. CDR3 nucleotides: TGTGCCAGCAGCCCCAAGGGGGGACTAGAAAATCCCCCCTCGTACAATGAGCAGTTCTTC.

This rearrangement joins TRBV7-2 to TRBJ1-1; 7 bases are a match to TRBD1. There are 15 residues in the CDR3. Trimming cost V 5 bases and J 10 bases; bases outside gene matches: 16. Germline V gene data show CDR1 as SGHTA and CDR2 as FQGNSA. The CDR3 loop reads CASSPSRQGLMGAFF. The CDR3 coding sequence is TGTGCCAGCAGCCCCTCCCGACAGGGACTCATGGGAGCTTTCTTT.

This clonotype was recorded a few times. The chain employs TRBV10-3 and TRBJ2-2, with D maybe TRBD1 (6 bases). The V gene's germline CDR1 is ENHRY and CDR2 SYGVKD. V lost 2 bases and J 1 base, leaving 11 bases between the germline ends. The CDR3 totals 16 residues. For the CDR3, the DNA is TGTGCCATCAGTGAGCTAGGACAGAGGAACACCGGGGAGCTGTTTTTT. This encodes CAISELGQRNTGELFF.

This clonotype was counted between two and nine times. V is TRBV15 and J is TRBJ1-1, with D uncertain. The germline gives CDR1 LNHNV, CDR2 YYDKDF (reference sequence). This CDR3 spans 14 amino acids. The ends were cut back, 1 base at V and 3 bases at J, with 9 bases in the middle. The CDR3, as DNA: TGTGCCACCAGCAGAGGGTGGGGTCACACTGAAGCTTTCTTT. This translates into CATSRGWGHTEAFF. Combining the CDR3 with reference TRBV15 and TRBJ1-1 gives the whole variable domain DAMVIQNPRYQVTQFGKPVTLSCSQTLNHNVMYWYQQKSSQAPKLLFHYYDKDFNNEADTPDNFQSRRPNTSFCFLDIRSPGLGDTAMYLCATSRGWGHTEAFFGQGTRLTVV.

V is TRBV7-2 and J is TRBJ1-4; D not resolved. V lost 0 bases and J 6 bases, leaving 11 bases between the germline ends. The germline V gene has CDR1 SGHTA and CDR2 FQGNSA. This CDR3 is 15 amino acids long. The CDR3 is CASSLASQLDEKLFF. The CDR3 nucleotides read TGTGCCAGCAGCTTAGCGTCTCAGTTGGATGAAAAACTGTTTTTT. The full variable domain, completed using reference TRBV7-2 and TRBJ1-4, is GAGVSQSPSNKVTEKGKDVELRCDPISGHTALYWYRQSLGQGLEFLIYFQGNSAPDKSGLPSDRFSAERTGGSVSTLTIQRTQQEDSAVYLCASSLASQLDEKLFFGSGTQLSVL.

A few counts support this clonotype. The CDR3 nucleotides read TGTGCCAGCAGCTTAGCTACTAGCGGGAATACGCAGTATTTT. This translates into CASSLATSGNTQYF. This sequence joins TRBV7-2 and TRBJ2-3, with 10 positions matching TRBD2. After removal of 0 bases from V and 7 bases from J, the junction contained 1 base not matched to a gene. The germline gives CDR1 SGHTA, CDR2 FQGNSA. The CDR3 consists of 14 residues.

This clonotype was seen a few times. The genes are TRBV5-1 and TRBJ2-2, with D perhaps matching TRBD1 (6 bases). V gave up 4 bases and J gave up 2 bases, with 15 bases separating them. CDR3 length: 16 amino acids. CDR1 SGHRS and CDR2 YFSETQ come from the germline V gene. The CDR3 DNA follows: TGCGCCAGCAGCGGCGGACAGTACCGCAACACCGGGGAGCTGTTTTTT. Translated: CASSGGQYRNTGELFF. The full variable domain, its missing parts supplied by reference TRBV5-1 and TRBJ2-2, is KAGVTQTPRYLIKTRGQQVTLSCSPISGHRSVSWYQQTPGQGLQFLFEYFSETQRNKGNFPGRFSGRQFSNSRSEMNVSTLELGDSALYLCASSGGQYRNTGELFFGEGSRLTVL.

CDR3: CASSQGGTPYGYTF. The CDR3 DNA reads as TGCGCCAGCAGCCAAGGTGGGACGCCTTATGGCTACACCTTC. This chain joins TRBV4-1 and TRBJ1-2; D might be TRBD1 (5 bases). Germline values: CDR1 MGHRA, CDR2 YSYEKL. The V end lost 1 base, the J end lost 5 bases, and 11 bases lay between the germline ends. The CDR3 length is 14 residues.

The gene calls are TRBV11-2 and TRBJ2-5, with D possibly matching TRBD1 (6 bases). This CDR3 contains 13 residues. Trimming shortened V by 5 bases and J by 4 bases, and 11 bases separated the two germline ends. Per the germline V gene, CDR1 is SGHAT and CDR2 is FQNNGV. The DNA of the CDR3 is TGTGCCAGCAGCATGGGGGCAGTAGAGACCCAGTACTTC. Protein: CASSMGAVETQYF.